The sequence of this T cell receptor beta chain was determined in a study of identical twins. The germline CDR1 and CDR2 sequences are ENHRY and SYGVKD. The CDR3 loop spans 15 amino acids. With 5 bases clipped from V and 7 bases from J, the junction kept 9 bases outside the gene matches. Study conclusions and caveats: Weaker excess twin sharing was observed in beta out-of-frame sequences.

A single record per CDR3 protein comes from TCRdb applying MiXCR to the 5' RACE reads. The sample includes around 960,000 distinct CDR3 sequences, 9% to 15% of them seen just once. Regarding this clonotype: Its antigen remains unknown.

These same data were also listed under a study on yellow fever vaccine responses in identical twins.

The V gene is TRBV10-3, the J gene TRBJ1-4, with TRBD1 matching over 8 bases. The sequencing sample was made of PBMCs. The TCR sequence derives from a woman between 18 and 29 years old in good health. DNA of the CDR3: TGTGCCATCAGTCCCGGGGGGCAGGGGGCTGAAAAACTGTTTTTT. This encodes CAISPGGQGAEKLFF.